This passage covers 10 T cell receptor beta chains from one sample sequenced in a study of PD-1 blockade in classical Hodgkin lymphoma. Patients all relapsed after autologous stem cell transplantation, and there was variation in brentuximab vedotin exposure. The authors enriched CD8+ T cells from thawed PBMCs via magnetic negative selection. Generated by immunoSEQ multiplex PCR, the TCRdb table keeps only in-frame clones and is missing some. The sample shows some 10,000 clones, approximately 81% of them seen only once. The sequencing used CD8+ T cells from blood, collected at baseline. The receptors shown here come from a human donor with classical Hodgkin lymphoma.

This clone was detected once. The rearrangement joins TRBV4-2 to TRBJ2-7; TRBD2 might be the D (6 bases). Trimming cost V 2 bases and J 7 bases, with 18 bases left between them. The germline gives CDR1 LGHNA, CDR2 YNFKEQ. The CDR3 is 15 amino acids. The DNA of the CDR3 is TGTGCCAGCAGCCAACTGGAGGGAGGTCTCGATGAGCAGTACTTC. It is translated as CASSQLEGGLDEQYF.

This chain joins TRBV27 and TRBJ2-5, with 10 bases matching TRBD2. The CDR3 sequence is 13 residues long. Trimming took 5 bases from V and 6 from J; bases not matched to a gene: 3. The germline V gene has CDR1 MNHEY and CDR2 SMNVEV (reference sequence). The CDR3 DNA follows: TGTGCCAGCAGTGAGGGACTAGCGCAGACCCAGTACTTC. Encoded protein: CASSEGLAQTQYF.

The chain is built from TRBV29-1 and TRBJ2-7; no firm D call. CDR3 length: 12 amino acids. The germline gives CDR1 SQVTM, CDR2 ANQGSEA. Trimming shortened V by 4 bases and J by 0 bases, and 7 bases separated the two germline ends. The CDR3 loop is CSVVGNSYEQYF. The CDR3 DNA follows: TGCAGCGTTGTAGGCAACTCCTACGAGCAGTACTTC.

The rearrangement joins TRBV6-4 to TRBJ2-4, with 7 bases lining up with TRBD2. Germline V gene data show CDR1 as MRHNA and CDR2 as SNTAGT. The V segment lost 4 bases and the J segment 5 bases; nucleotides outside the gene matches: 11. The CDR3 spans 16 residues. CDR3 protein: CASSGFEAGDQNIQYF. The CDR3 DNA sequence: TGTGCCAGCAGTGGGTTTGAGGCGGGAGATCAAAACATTCAGTACTTC.

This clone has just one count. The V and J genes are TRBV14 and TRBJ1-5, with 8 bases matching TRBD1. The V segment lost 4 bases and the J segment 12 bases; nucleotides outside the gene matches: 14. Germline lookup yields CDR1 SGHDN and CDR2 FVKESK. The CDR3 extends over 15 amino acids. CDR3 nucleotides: TGTGCCAGCAGCCCACTAGACAGGGGTGGTGGGGGCCAGCATTTT. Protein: CASSPLDRGGGGQHF. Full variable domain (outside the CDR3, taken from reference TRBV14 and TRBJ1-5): EAGVTQFPSHSVIEKGQTVTLRCDPISGHDNLYWYRRVMGKEIKFLLHFVKESKQDESGMPNNRFLAERTGGTYSTLKVQPAELEDSGVYFCASSPLDRGGGGQHFGDGTRLSIL.

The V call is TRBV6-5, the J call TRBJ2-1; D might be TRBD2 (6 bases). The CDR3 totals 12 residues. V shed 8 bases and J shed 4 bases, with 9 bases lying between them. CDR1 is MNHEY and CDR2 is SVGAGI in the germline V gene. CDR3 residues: CASGRPYNEQFF. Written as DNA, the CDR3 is TGTGCCAGCGGGAGGCCTTACAATGAGCAGTTCTTC.

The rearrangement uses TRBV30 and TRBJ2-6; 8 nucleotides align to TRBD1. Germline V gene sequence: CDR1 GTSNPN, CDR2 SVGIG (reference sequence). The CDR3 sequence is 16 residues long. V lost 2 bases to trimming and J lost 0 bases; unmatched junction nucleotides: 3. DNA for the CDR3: TGTGCCTGGAGTCGACAGGGGACCTCTGGGGCCAACGTCCTGACTTTC. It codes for CAWSRQGTSGANVLTF.

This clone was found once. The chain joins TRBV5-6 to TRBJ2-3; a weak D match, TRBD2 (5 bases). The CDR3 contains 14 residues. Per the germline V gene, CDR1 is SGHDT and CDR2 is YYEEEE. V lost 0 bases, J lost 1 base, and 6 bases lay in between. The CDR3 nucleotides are TGTGCCAGCAGCTTGGGAGCGGGCACAGATACGCAGTATTTT. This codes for CASSLGAGTDTQYF.

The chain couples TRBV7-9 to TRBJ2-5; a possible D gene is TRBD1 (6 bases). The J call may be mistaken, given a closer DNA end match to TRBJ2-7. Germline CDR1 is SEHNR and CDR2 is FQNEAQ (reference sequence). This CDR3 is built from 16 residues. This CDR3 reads CASSIGPGASSYEQYF. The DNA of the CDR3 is TGTGCCAGCAGCATAGGTCCAGGGGCCAGCTCCTACGAGCAGTACTTC.

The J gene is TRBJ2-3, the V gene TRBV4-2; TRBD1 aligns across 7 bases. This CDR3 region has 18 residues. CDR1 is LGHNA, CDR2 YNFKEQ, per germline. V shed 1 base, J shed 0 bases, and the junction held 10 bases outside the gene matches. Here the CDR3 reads CASSQAATGQRSTDTQYF. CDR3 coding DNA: TGTGCCAGCAGCCAAGCCGCGACGGGACAGAGAAGCACAGATACGCAGTATTTT.